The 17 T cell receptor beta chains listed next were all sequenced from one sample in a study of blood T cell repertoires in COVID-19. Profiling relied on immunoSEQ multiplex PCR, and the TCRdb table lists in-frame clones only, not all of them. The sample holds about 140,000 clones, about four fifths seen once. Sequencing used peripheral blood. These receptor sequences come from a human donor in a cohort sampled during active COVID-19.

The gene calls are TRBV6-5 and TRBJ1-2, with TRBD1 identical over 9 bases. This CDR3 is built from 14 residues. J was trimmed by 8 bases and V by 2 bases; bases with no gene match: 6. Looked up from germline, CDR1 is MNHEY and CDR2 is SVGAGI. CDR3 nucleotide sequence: TGTGCCAGCAGTTACGGGGACAGGGCTGTGGGCTACACCTTC. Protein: CASSYGDRAVGYTF.

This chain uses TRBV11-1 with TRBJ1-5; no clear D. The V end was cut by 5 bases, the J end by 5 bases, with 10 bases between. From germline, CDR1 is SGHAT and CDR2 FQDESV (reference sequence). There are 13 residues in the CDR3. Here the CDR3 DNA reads TGTGCCAGCAGCCCCAGTCTGTATCAGCCCCAGCATTTT. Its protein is CASSPSLYQPQHF.

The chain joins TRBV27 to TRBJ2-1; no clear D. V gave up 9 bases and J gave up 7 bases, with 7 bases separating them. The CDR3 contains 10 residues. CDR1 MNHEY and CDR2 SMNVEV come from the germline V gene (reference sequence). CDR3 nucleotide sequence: TGTGCCAGGGAGAAGAATGAGCAGTTCTTC. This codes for CAREKNEQFF.

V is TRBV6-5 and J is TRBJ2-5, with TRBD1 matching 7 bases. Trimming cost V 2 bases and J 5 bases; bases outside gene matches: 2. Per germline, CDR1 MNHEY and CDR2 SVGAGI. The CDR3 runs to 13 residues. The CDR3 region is CASSYTTGETQYF. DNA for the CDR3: TGTGCCAGCAGTTACACGACAGGGGAGACCCAGTACTTC.

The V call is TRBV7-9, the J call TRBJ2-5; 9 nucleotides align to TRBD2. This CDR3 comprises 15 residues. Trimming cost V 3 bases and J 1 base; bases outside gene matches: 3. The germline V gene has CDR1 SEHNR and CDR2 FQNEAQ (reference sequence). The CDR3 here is CASSLLAGPQETQYF. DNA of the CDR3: TGTGCCAGCAGCTTGCTAGCGGGACCCCAAGAGACCCAGTACTTC.

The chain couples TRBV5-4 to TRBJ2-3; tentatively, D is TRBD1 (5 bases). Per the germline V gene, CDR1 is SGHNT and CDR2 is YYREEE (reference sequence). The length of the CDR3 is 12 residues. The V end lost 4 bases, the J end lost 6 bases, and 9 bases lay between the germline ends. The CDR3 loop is CASSGAVDTQYF. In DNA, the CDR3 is TGTGCCAGCAGCGGGGCGGTCGATACGCAGTATTTT.

Here the CDR3 reads CASSLGTGGGGTEAFF. CDR3 in DNA: TGTGCCAGCAGCCTCGGGACAGGGGGCGGGGGTACTGAAGCTTTCTTT. The chain carries TRBV5-4 and TRBJ1-1; 12 positions match TRBD1. With V trimmed by 4 bases and J by 5 bases, 9 bases remained unmatched. The CDR3 runs to 16 residues. CDR1 is SGHNT, CDR2 YYREEE, per germline (reference sequence). Combining the CDR3 with reference TRBV5-4 and TRBJ1-1 gives the whole variable domain ETGVTQSPTHLIKTRGQQVTLRCSSQSGHNTVSWYQQALGQGPQFIFQYYREEENGRGNFPPRFSGLQFPNYSSELNVNALELDDSALYLCASSLGTGGGGTEAFFGQGTRLTVV.

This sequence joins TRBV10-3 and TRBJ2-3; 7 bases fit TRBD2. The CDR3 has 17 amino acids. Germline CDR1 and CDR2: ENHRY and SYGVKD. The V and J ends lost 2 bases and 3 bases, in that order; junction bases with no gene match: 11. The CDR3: CAISEGTGGSGTDTQYF. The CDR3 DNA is TGTGCCATCAGTGAGGGGACTGGCGGGAGCGGGACAGATACGCAGTATTTT.

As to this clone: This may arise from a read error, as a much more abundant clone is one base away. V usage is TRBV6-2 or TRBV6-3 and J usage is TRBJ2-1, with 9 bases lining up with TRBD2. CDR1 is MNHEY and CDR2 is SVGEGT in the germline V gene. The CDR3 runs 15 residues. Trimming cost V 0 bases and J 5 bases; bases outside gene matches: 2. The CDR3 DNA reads TGTGCCAGCAGTTACTCTCTAGCGGGACACAATGAGCAGTTCTTC. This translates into CASSYSLAGHNEQFF.

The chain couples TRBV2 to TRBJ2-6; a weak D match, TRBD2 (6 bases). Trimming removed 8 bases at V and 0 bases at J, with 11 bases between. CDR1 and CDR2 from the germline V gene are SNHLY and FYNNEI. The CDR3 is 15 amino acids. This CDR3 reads CASHLGGSGANVLTF. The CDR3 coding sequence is TGTGCCAGCCACCTGGGGGGCTCTGGGGCCAACGTCCTGACTTTC.

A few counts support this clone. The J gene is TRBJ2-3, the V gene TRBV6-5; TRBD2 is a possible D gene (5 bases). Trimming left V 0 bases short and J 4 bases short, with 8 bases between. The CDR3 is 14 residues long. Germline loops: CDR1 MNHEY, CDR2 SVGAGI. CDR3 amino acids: CASSYSLAPDTQYF. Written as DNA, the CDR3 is TGTGCCAGCAGTTACTCCCTAGCCCCAGATACGCAGTATTTT.

In DNA, the CDR3 is TGTGCCAGCAGCTTAAGACTAGCGGGAGACAATGAGCAGTTCTTC. This gives the protein CASSLRLAGDNEQFF. J is TRBJ2-1 and V is TRBV7-8, with TRBD2 matching over 12 bases. J was trimmed by 5 bases and V by 2 bases; bases with no gene match: 1. From germline, CDR1 is SGHVS and CDR2 FQNEAQ. The CDR3 loop spans 15 amino acids.

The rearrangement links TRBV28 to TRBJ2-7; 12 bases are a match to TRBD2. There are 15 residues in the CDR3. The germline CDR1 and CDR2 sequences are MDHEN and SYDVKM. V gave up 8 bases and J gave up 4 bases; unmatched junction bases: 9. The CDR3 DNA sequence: TGTGCCAGCTCCCACCTAGCGGGAGGGCCATACGAGCAGTACTTC. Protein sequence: CASSHLAGGPYEQYF.

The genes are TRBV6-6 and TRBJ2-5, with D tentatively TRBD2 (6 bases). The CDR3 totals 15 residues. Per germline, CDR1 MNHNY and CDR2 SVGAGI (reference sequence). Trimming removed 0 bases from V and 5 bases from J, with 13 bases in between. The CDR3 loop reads CASSYSKLRGETQYF. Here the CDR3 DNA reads TGTGCCAGCAGTTACTCGAAACTCCGGGGGGAGACCCAGTACTTC.

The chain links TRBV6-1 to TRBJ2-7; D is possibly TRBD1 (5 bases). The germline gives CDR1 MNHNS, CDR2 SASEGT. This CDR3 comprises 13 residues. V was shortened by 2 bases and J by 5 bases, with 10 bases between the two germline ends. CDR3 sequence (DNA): TGTGCCAGCAGTGAACCAGGGCGGCACGAGCAGTACTTC. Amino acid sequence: CASSEPGRHEQYF.

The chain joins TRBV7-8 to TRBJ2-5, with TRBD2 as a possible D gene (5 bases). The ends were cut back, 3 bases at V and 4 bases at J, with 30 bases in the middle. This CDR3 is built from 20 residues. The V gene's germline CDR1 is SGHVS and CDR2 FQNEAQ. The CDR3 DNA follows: TGTGCCAGCAGCTTGACCCTGGTGGCCTATGACCCGGACTTGCGAGAGACCCAGTACTTC. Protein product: CASSLTLVAYDPDLRETQYF.

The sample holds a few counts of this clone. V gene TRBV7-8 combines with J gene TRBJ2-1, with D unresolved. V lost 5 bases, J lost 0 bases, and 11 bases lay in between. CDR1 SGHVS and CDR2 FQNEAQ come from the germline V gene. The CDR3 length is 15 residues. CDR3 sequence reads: CASSAKVSSYNEQFF. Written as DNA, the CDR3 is TGTGCCAGCAGCGCAAAAGTTAGCTCCTACAATGAGCAGTTCTTC.